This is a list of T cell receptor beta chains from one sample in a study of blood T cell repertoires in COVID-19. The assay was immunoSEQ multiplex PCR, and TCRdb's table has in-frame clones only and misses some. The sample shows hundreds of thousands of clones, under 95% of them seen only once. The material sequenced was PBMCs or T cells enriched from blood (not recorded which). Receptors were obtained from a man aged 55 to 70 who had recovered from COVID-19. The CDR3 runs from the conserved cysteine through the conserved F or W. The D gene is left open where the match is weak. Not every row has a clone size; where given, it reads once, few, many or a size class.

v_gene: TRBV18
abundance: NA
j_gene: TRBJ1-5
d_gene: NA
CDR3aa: CASSPQATGNQPQHF
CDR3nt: TGTGCCAGCTCACCACAGGCGACAGGCAATCAGCCCCAGCATTTT

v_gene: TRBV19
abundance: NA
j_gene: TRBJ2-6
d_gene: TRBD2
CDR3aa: CASSIAGTSSGANVLTF
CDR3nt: TGTGCCAGTAGTATTGCAGGGACTAGCTCTGGGGCCAACGTCCTGACTTTC

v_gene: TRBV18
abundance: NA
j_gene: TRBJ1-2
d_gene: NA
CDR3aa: CASSPPGVPYGYTF
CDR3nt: TGTGCCAGCTCACCGCCGGGGGTCCCCTATGGCTACACCTTC

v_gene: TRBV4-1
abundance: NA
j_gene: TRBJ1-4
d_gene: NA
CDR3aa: CASSQDLPATNEKLFF
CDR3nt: TGCGCCAGCAGCCAAGATTTGCCAGCAACTAATGAAAAACTGTTTTTT

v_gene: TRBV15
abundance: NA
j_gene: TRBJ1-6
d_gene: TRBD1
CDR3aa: CATSRGRDRGSQNSPLHF
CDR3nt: TGTGCCACCAGCAGAGGAAGGGACAGGGGGAGTCAGAATTCACCCCTCCACTTT

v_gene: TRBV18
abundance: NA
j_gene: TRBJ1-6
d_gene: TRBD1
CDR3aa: CASSPAGGNNSPLHF
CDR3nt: TGTGCCAGCTCACCGGCAGGGGGCAATAATTCACCCCTCCACTTT

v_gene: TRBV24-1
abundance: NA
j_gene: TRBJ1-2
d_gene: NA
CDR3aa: CATSDLGQGVGYTF
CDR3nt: TGTGCCACCAGTGATTTAGGGCAGGGCGTCGGCTACACCTTC

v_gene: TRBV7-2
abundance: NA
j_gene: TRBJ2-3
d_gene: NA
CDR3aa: CASSLASGGSTDTQYF
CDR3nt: TGTGCCAGCAGCTTAGCTAGTGGGGGGAGCACAGATACGCAGTATTTT

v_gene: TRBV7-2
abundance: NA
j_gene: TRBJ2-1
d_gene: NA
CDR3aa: CASSLGRGLYNEQFF
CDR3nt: TGTGCCAGCAGCTTAGGGCGGGGCCTGTACAATGAGCAGTTCTTC

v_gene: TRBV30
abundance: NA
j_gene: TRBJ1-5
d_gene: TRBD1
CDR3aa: CAWTPGQGPQPQHF
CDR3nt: TGTGCCTGGACCCCGGGACAGGGGCCTCAGCCCCAGCATTTT

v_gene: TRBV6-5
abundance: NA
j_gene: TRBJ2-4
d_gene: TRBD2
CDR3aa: CASTQAGGRDIQYF
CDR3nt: TGTGCCAGCACCCAAGCGGGAGGGAGAGACATTCAGTACTTC

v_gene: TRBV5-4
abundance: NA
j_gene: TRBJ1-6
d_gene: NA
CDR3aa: CASSRIDLLNSPLHF
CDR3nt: TGTGCCAGCAGCCGAATCGACTTATTAAATTCACCCCTCCACTTT

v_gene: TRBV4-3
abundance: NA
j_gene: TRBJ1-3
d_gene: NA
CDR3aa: CASSQMLSGAGSGNTIYF
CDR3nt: TGCGCCAGCAGCCAAATGTTATCAGGGGCGGGCTCTGGAAACACCATATATTTT

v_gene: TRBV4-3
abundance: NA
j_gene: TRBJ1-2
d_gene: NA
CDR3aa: CASSQDRGLRGYTF
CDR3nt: TGCGCCAGCAGCCAAGATCGGGGGTTGCGAGGCTACACCTTC

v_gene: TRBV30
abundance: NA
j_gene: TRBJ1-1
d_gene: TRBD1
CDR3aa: CAWGTVYTEAFF
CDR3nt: TGTGCCTGGGGGACAGTATACACTGAAGCTTTCTTT

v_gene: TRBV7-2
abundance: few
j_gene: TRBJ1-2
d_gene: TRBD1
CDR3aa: CASSLARGQGAVSRGYTF
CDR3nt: TGTGCCAGCAGCTTAGCACGCGGGCAGGGGGCAGTCTCTCGTGGCTACACCTTC

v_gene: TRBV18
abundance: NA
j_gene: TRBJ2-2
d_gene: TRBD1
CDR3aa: CASSSGTGPGELFF
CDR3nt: TGTGCCAGCTCATCCGGGACAGGGCCTGGGGAGCTGTTTTTT

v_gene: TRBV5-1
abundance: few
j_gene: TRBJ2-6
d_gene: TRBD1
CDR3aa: CASRPFQGAGANVLTF
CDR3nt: TGCGCCAGCAGGCCTTTCCAGGGGGCCGGGGCCAACGTCCTGACTTTC

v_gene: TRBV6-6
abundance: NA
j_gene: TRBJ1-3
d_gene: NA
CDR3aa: CATTNRGDTIYF
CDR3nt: TGTGCCACAACGAATAGGGGTGACACCATATATTTT

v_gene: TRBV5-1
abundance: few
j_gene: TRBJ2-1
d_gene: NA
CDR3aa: CASSDTNNEQFF
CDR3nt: TGCGCCAGCAGTGATACTAACAATGAGCAGTTCTTC

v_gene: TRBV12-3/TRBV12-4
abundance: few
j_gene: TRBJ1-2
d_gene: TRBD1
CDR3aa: CASSPGTGVGYTF
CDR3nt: TGTGCCAGCAGCCCCGGGACAGGGGTAGGCTACACCTTC

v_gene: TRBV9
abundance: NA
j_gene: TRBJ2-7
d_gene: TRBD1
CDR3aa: CASSVETGGIDEQYF
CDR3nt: TGTGCCAGCAGCGTAGAGACAGGGGGCATCGACGAGCAGTACTTC

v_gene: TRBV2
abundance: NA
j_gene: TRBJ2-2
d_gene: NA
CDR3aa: CASSEVRQGTGELFF
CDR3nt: TGTGCCAGCAGTGAGGTGCGTCAGGGGACCGGGGAGCTGTTTTTT

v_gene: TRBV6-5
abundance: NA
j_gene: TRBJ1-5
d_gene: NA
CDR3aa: CASSSGQYQPQHF
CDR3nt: TGTGCCAGCAGTTCCGGACAGTATCAGCCCCAGCATTTT

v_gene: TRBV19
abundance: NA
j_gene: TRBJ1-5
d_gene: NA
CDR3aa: CASSSSPRFGNQPQHF
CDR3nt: TGTGCCAGTAGTTCTTCCCCGCGGTTTGGCAATCAGCCCCAGCATTTT

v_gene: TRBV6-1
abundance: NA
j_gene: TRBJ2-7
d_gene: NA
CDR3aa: CASSDTGYEQYF
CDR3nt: TGTGCCAGCAGTGACACAGGATACGAGCAGTACTTC

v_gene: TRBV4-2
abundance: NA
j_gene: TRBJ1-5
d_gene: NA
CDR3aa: CASSPADGGFNQPQHF
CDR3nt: TGTGCCAGCAGCCCCGCGGACGGGGGATTCAATCAGCCCCAGCATTTT

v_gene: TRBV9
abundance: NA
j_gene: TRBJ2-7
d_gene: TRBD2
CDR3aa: CASSPGGSFSYEQYF
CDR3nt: TGTGCCAGCAGCCCGGGGGGATCATTCTCCTACGAGCAGTACTTC

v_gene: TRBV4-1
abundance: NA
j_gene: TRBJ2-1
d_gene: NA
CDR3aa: CASSQAWDIDYNEQFF
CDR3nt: TGCGCCAGCAGCCAAGCTTGGGACATAGATTACAATGAGCAGTTCTTC

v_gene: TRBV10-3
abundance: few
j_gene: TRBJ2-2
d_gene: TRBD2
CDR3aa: CAISDLSGSGITGELFF
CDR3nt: TGTGCCATCAGTGACCTCAGCGGGAGCGGTATCACCGGGGAGCTGTTTTTT

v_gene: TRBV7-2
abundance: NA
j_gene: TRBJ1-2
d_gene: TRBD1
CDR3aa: CASSQRTGRAYGYTF
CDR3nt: TGTGCCAGCAGCCAGAGGACAGGGAGGGCCTATGGCTACACCTTC

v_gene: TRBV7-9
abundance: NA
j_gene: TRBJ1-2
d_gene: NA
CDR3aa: CASSLAADGQSPCF
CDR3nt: TGTGCCAGCAGCTTAGCCGCCGATGGGCAATCCCCTTGCTTC

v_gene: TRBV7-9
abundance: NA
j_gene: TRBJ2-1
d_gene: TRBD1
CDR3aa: CASCYSTGAHEQFF
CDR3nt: TGTGCCAGCTGTTACTCGACAGGGGCGCATGAGCAGTTCTTC

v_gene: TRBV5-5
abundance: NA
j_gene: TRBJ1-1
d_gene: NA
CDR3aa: CASSWLGGVSGTVNTEAFF
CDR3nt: TGTGCCAGCAGCTGGCTGGGTGGCGTCTCAGGGACTGTGAACACTGAAGCTTTCTTT

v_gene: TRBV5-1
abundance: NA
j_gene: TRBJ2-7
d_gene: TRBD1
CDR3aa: CASSLGAGDRGHLVPGEQYF
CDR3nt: TGCGCCAGCAGCTTGGGGGCCGGGGACAGGGGGCATCTCGTTCCTGGCGAGCAGTACTTC

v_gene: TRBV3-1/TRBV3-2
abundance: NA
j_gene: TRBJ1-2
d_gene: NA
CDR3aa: CASSQLSNYGYTF
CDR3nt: TGTGCCAGCAGCCAACTGTCTAACTATGGCTACACCTTC

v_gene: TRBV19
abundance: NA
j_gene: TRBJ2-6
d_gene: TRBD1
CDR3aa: CASSIRLGTGGSNSGANVLTF
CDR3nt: TGTGCCAGTAGTATACGCCTGGGAACAGGGGGCTCCAACTCTGGGGCCAACGTCCTGACTTTC

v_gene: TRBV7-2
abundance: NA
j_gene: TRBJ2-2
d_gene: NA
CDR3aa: CASSLAVTGELFF
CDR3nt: TGTGCCAGCAGCTTAGCCGTGACCGGGGAGCTGTTTTTT

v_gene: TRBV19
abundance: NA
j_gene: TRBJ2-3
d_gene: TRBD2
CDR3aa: CASTPSVRHLAGGTDTQYF
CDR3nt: TGTGCCAGTACCCCATCGGTCAGGCACCTAGCGGGAGGAACCGATACGCAGTATTTT

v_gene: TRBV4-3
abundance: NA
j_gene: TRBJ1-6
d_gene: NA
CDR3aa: CASSRTEPNSPLHF
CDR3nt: TGCGCCAGCAGCCGGACAGAACCTAATTCACCCCTCCACTTT

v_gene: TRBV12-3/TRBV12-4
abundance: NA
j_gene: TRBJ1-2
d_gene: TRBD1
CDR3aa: CASTTRGIGYTF
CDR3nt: TGTGCCAGCACAACCAGGGGGATTGGCTACACCTTC

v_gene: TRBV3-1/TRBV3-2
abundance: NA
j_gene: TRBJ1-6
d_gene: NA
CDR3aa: CASSQDGSYNSPLHF
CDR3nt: TGTGCCAGCAGCCAAGATGGCAGCTATAATTCACCCCTCCACTTT

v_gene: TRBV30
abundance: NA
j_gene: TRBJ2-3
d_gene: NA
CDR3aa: CAWRQGGSGTDTQYF
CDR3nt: TGTGCCTGGAGGCAAGGAGGCAGTGGCACAGATACGCAGTATTTT

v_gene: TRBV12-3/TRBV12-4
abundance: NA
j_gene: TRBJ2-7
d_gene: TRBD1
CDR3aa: CASTLTGREQYF
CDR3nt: TGTGCCAGCACCCTGACAGGGCGCGAGCAGTACTTC

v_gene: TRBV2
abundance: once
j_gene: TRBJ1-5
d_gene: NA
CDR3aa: CASSEGNNQPQHF
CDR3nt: TGTGCCAGCAGTGAGGGCAACAATCAGCCCCAGCATTTT

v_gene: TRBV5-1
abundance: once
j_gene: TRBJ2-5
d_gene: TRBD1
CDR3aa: CASPELGTGGGETQYF
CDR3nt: TGCGCCAGCCCTGAACTGGGGACAGGGGGCGGAGAGACCCAGTACTTC

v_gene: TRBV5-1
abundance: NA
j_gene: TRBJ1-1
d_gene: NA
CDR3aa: CASSLTFRETEAFF
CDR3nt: TGCGCCAGCAGCTTAACTTTCAGGGAAACTGAAGCTTTCTTT

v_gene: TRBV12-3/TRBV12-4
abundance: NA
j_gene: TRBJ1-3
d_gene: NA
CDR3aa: CASSSGRVHTIYF
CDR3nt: TGTGCCAGCAGTTCGGGCAGGGTACACACCATATATTTT

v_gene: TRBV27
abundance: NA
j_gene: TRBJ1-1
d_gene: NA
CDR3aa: CASRGGGGWTEAFF
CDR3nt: TGTGCCAGCAGGGGCGGGGGGGGTTGGACTGAAGCTTTCTTT

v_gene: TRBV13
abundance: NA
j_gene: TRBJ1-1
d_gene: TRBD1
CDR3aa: CASSFKQGAGTEAFF
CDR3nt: TGTGCCAGCAGCTTCAAACAGGGGGCTGGCACTGAAGCTTTCTTT

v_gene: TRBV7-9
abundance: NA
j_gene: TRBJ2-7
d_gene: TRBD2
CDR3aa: CASSLLAGADEQYF
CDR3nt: TGTGCCAGCAGCCTACTAGCGGGAGCCGACGAGCAGTACTTC

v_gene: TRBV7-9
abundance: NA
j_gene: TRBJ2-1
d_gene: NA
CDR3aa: CASTSPQGSYNEQFF
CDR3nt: TGTGCCAGCACCTCCCCTCAGGGCTCCTACAATGAGCAGTTCTTC